This passage covers 10 T cell receptor beta chains from one sample sequenced in a study of CD8 T cells in Susac syndrome. It was with random hexamers that about 0.45 to 1 ug RNA was reverse transcribed. TCRdb itself ran the immunoSEQ multiplex PCR reads through MiXCR, one entry per CDR3 protein. The sample gives approximately 190,000 distinct CDR3 sequences, 90% to 96% of which show up once; 0.075% to 0.1% is in the top ten. Sample: CD4+ T cells from PBMCs. The origin of the receptors is a human donor with Susac syndrome.

V gene TRBV2 combines with J gene TRBJ1-5; D ambiguous. From germline, CDR1 is SNHLY and CDR2 FYNNEI. The CDR3 has 14 amino acids. V lost 4 bases to trimming and J lost 7 bases, with 14 bases between them. CDR3 in DNA: TGTGCCAGCAGTGGGTCCAGACTTGGGCAGCCCCAGCATTTT. It codes for CASSGSRLGQPQHF.

V usage is TRBV19 and J usage is TRBJ2-1; TRBD2 matches 11 bases. CDR1 is LNHDA and CDR2 is SQIVND in the germline V gene (reference sequence). The CDR3 is 19 residues long. J lost 4 bases, V lost 3 bases, and 14 bases had no gene match. The CDR3 DNA is TGTGCCAGTAGTATCTTTAGCGGGGGGGCCGCGATTATGTACAATGAGCAGTTCTTC. Protein product: CASSIFSGGAAIMYNEQFF. The whole variable domain, remainder taken from reference TRBV19 and TRBJ2-1, is DGGITQSPKYLFRKEGQNVTLSCEQNLNHDAMYWYRQDPGQGLRLIYYSQIVNDFQKGDIAEGYSVSREKKESFPLTVTSAQKNPTAFYLCASSIFSGGAAIMYNEQFFGPGTRLTVL.

This chain connects TRBV5-1 to TRBJ1-2; the D is unclear. The V end was cut by 4 bases, the J end by 7 bases, with 26 bases between. CDR3 length equals 17 residues. CDR1 SGHRS and CDR2 YFSETQ come from the germline V gene. The CDR3 loop reads CASSPFSIGQARGGYTF. The CDR3 DNA follows: TGCGCCAGCAGCCCGTTCTCTATAGGCCAAGCTCGTGGTGGCTACACCTTC.

The CDR3 protein is CASSLFGTRAQETQYF. The CDR3 bases are TGTGCCAGCAGTTTATTCGGGACTAGAGCCCAAGAGACCCAGTACTTC. The chain couples TRBV27 to TRBJ2-5; 8 nucleotides match TRBD2. Looked up from germline, CDR1 is MNHEY and CDR2 is SMNVEV (reference sequence). The CDR3 extends over 16 amino acids. V lost 1 base, J lost 1 base, and 5 bases stayed unmatched.

This chain joins TRBV11-2 and TRBJ2-2; no clear D. V shed 4 bases and J shed 0 bases, with 6 bases lying between them. Per the germline V gene, CDR1 is SGHAT and CDR2 is FQNNGV. CDR3 length: 14 residues. The CDR3 reads CASSSLANTGELFF. The CDR3 bases are TGTGCCAGCAGCTCTCTAGCGAACACCGGGGAGCTGTTTTTT.

This chain connects TRBV4-2 to TRBJ1-1, with 7 bases lining up with TRBD1. In germline, CDR1 is LGHNA, CDR2 YNFKEQ. V was pared by 4 bases and J by 6 bases, with 11 bases of the junction left unmatched. This CDR3 spans 15 amino acids. The CDR3 is CASSPTLAGGAEAFF. The DNA for the CDR3 is TGTGCCAGCAGCCCTACCCTGGCAGGGGGGGCTGAAGCTTTCTTT.

J is TRBJ2-7 and V is TRBV11-2; 9 bases line up with TRBD2. V shed 2 bases, J shed 3 bases, and the junction held 8 bases outside the gene matches. Looked up from germline, CDR1 is SGHAT and CDR2 is FQNNGV. CDR3 length: 16 amino acids. CDR3 nucleotide sequence: TGTGCCAGCAGCTTAAACAGCGGGGGGTCCCACTACGAGCAGTACTTC. Translating gives CASSLNSGGSHYEQYF.

The chain uses TRBV9 and TRBJ1-1, with 7 nucleotides matching TRBD1. The germline V gene encodes CDR1 SGDLS and CDR2 YYNGEE. The CDR3 length is 15 residues. After removal of 4 bases from V and 2 bases from J, the junction contained 8 bases not matched to a gene. The CDR3 DNA sequence: TGTGCCAGCAGCTCCCGGACAGGACCAAACACTGAAGCTTTCTTT. It is translated as CASSSRTGPNTEAFF.

The rearrangement links TRBV29-1 to TRBJ2-5, with a tentative D call TRBD1 (5 bases). Trimming took off 7 bases at V and 10 bases at J, with 16 bases between the two ends. The CDR3 is made up of 11 amino acids. Germline V lookup: CDR1 SQVTM, CDR2 ANQGSEA. This chain's CDR3 is CSGGASWDQYF. The CDR3 DNA follows: TGCAGCGGTGGGGCCTCTTGGGACCAGTACTTC.

V usage is TRBV19 and J usage is TRBJ1-2, with D hard to call. The CDR3 is made up of 9 amino acids. CDR1 and CDR2 from the germline V gene are LNHDA and SQIVND (reference sequence). Trimming removed 8 bases from V and 5 bases from J, with 3 bases in between. The CDR3 reads CASGYGYTF. For the CDR3, the DNA is TGTGCCAGTGGTTATGGCTACACCTTC.